This paragraph reports one TCR beta chain. The table came from immunoSEQ multiplex PCR; TCRdb's copy has only in-frame clones and leaves some out. The sample lists 250,000 to 350,000 clones, roughly 89% seen once, with under 3% in the top ten. The sample originates from a study of blood T cell repertoires in COVID-19. Study context: Italy, Spain and the United States were the sources of the convalescent and acute COVID-19 samples. From T cells, B-cell-depleted T cells, or PBMCs came the material, which was cDNA or gDNA.

All enrollees were about 18 to 89 years old and from 25 or so US areas. Participants' reported clinical history set cohort assignment. The source of this sequence is a woman between 45 and 65 years old who had been exposed to COVID-19. Source material: PBMCs or T cells enriched from blood (not recorded which).

In DNA, the CDR3 is TGTGCCTGGAGTGTTCTCGCGACTAGCGGGGGGGCCCGGGAGACCCAGTACTTC. It yields the protein CAWSVLATSGGARETQYF. The chain carries TRBV30 and TRBJ2-5, with 14 bases fitting TRBD2. The CDR3 consists of 18 residues. Trimming cost V 0 bases and J 5 bases; bases outside gene matches: 11. Germline CDR1 GTSNPN, CDR2 SVGIG (reference sequence).